This entry features one T cell receptor (beta chain) sequence. Measured with immunoSEQ multiplex PCR; TCRdb has only the in-frame clones, and not every one. The sample carries some 140,000 clones, around 80% recorded once. This CDR3 has 17 residues. Per the germline V gene, CDR1 is LGHDT and CDR2 is YNNKEL (reference sequence). The ends were cut back, 3 bases at V and 6 bases at J, with 21 bases in the middle. This sample was taken from a study of blood T cell repertoires in COVID-19. Across the whole study: The study drew acute and convalescent COVID-19 samples from the United States, Italy and Spain.

Sequencing was carried out using peripheral blood. The clonotype originates from an older man with acute or convalescent COVID-19. The rearrangement links TRBV3-1 (or the pseudogene TRBV3-2) to TRBJ2-1; TRBD1 is a possible D gene (5 bases). The CDR3 protein is CASSHHEAGRRGNEQFF. CDR3 coding DNA: TGTGCCAGCAGCCATCACGAGGCAGGGCGAAGGGGCAATGAGCAGTTCTTC.